The present T cell receptor beta chain was sequenced within a study of cytomegalovirus exposure and HLA in healthy donors. Study findings and constraints: In vitro data verified a few CMV-associated chains as specific for CMV antigens. Several of the most significant clusters were apparently associated with common viral pathogens in a later analysis.

This PCR relied on a set of 60 Vbeta primers and 13 Jbeta primers. Assay: immunoSEQ multiplex PCR; the TCRdb copy retains only in-frame clones and omits some. This table has approximately 190,000 clones, 81% appearing once. Points on this clone: Its specificity is not known.

This CDR3 is 15 amino acids long. The germline gives CDR1 MNHEY, CDR2 SMNVEV (reference sequence). J gave up 7 bases and V 5 bases, and 7 bases lay outside the gene matches. The V and J genes are TRBV27 and TRBJ1-6; 8 positions agree with TRBD1. Sequencing was performed on PBMCs. This clonotype was sampled from a man in his fifties in good health and CMV-seronegative. The CDR3 is CASSTGQVRNSPLHF. For the CDR3, the DNA is TGTGCCAGCAGTACGGGACAGGTTCGGAATTCACCCCTCCACTTT.